The 31 T cell receptor beta chains below come from one sample, sequenced in a study of cytomegalovirus exposure and HLA in healthy donors. 13 Jbeta primers and 60 Vbeta primers were used for the PCR. The data were produced by immunoSEQ multiplex PCR, yet TCRdb's version contains in-frame clones alone and is incomplete. Altogether roughly 180,000 clones are present, roughly 80% being singletons, with the ten largest covering approximately 1.3%. Sequenced sample: PBMCs. Receptor source: a man aged 30-40 years in good health and CMV-seronegative.

This sequence joins TRBV18 and TRBJ2-2, with 10 bases matching TRBD1. V shed 3 bases, J shed 7 bases, and the junction held 8 bases outside the gene matches. The CDR3 loop spans 16 amino acids. Germline V gene lookup returns CDR1 KGHSH and CDR2 LQKENI. The CDR3 is CASSPSMDRGIGELFF. As DNA, the CDR3 is TGTGCCAGCTCACCCTCTATGGACAGGGGGATCGGGGAGCTGTTTTTT.

This chain connects TRBV5-4 to TRBJ1-1; maybe TRBD1 (5 bases). This CDR3 is 14 amino acids long. Trimming removed 4 bases from V and 4 bases from J, with 14 bases in between. From germline, CDR1 is SGHNT and CDR2 YYREEE (reference sequence). The CDR3 sequence: CASSPDREGTEAFF. CDR3 sequence (DNA): TGTGCCAGCAGCCCAGACAGAGAAGGCACTGAAGCTTTCTTT.

The chain couples TRBV16 to TRBJ2-7, with D hard to call. The length of the CDR3 is 14 residues. Germline values: CDR1 KGHSY, CDR2 FQNENV. Trimming left V 2 bases short and J 1 base short, with 9 bases between. CDR3: CASSQQHASYEQYF. The DNA of the CDR3 is TGTGCCAGCAGCCAACAACACGCTTCCTACGAGCAGTACTTC.

In DNA form, the CDR3 reads TGTGCCAGCAGCTCCCTAGCGGGGCCTTACGAGCAGTACTTC. This encodes CASSSLAGPYEQYF. V and J are TRBV4-2 and TRBJ2-7, with 9 positions matching TRBD2. J was trimmed by 4 bases and V by 5 bases; bases with no gene match: 6. CDR3 length: 14 amino acids. Germline V gene lookup returns CDR1 LGHNA and CDR2 YNFKEQ.

This sequence joins TRBV13 and TRBJ1-1; the match to TRBD1 covers 7 bases. CDR3 length equals 15 residues. From germline, CDR1 is PRHDT and CDR2 FYEKMQ (reference sequence). V shed 1 base and J 5 bases; nucleotides not matched to a gene: 7. The CDR3 sequence is CASSLEGARGTEAFF. In nucleotides, the CDR3 is TGTGCCAGCAGCTTAGAGGGGGCGAGGGGGACTGAAGCTTTCTTT.

The genes are TRBV6-5 and TRBJ2-1; 10 nucleotides agree with TRBD2. Germline V lookup: CDR1 MNHEY, CDR2 SVGAGI. V lost 0 bases and J lost 4; bases outside the gene matches: 3. The CDR3 runs 16 residues. The chain's CDR3 is CASSYSWTSGYNEQFF. CDR3 bases: TGTGCCAGCAGTTACTCGTGGACTAGCGGTTACAATGAGCAGTTCTTC.

The rearrangement uses TRBV6-5 and TRBJ2-2, with 9 positions matching TRBD2. There are 16 residues in the CDR3. The V gene's germline CDR1 is MNHEY and CDR2 SVGAGI. V lost 2 bases to trimming and J lost 2 bases; unmatched junction nucleotides: 3. DNA for the CDR3: TGTGCCAGCAGTTACGCTAGCGGGGTAAACACCGGGGAGCTGTTTTTT. This translates into CASSYASGVNTGELFF.

V is TRBV10-3 and J is TRBJ2-7; perhaps TRBD1 as D (5 bases). Per germline, CDR1 ENHRY and CDR2 SYGVKD. This CDR3 is 12 amino acids long. Trimming left V 4 bases short and J 3 bases short, with 7 bases between. The DNA for the CDR3 is TGTGCCATCAGTGGCCAGGGCTACGAGCAGTACTTC. Residues: CAISGQGYEQYF.

The CDR3 bases are TGTGCCAGCAGCTCCCGGGACAGGGTTTACAATGAGCAGTTCTTC. It encodes CASSSRDRVYNEQFF. V gene TRBV11-2 combines with J gene TRBJ2-1; 9 bases map to TRBD1. The CDR3 runs 15 residues. Germline CDR1 and CDR2: SGHAT and FQNNGV. Losses at the gene ends were 4 bases for V and 4 bases for J; bases not matched to a gene: 5.

Concerning this clone: One end of the junction does not line up with germline, which may come from a read error. Other DNA sequences in this sample translate to the same CDR3. V usage is TRBV28 and J usage is TRBJ1-5; 7 nucleotides match TRBD1. CDR1 MDHEN and CDR2 SYDVKM come from the germline V gene. The CDR3 length is 16 residues. The CDR3 reads CASSFPTRTGDQPQHF. For the CDR3, the DNA is TGTGCCAGTAGTTTTCCTACCCGGACAGGAGATCAGCCCCAGCATTTT. Together with reference TRBV28 and TRBJ1-5, the CDR3 gives the full variable domain: DVKVTQSSRYLVKRTGEKVFLECVQDMDHENMFWYRQDPGLGLRLIYFSYDVKMKEKGDIPEGYSVSREKKERFSLILESASTNQTSMYLCASSFPTRTGDQPQHFGDGTRLSIL.

The chain joins TRBV9 to TRBJ1-5, with D unclear. CDR1 and CDR2 (germline): SGDLS, YYNGEE. The CDR3 has 13 amino acids. V was pared by 0 bases and J by 1 base, with 2 bases between. In DNA, the CDR3 is TGTGCCAGCAGCGTAGCGAGCAATCAGCCCCAGCATTTT. It specifies CASSVASNQPQHF.

In regard to this clone: Other DNA sequences of this sample code for an identical CDR3. The chain uses TRBV5-6 and TRBJ1-1; no firm D call. The CDR3 length is 14 residues. Germline V gene lookup returns CDR1 SGHDT and CDR2 YYEEEE. The germline V and J ends were trimmed by 1 base and 3 bases, with 10 bases remaining between them. The CDR3 nucleotides read TGTGCCAGCAGCTTGCGGGGTCGGTACACTGAAGCTTTCTTT. Encoded protein: CASSLRGRYTEAFF.

The CDR3 spells CASSRDMANTGELFF. The CDR3 DNA is TGTGCCAGCAGTAGGGACATGGCGAACACCGGGGAGCTGTTTTTT. The chain uses TRBV6-5 and TRBJ2-2; TRBD1 is a possible D gene (6 bases). V dropped 5 bases and J dropped 0 bases, with 10 bases sitting between them. The CDR3 loop spans 15 amino acids. CDR1 is MNHEY and CDR2 is SVGAGI in the germline V gene.

This clone has only a few counts. The J gene is TRBJ2-5, the V gene TRBV29-1, with D perhaps matching TRBD2 (6 bases). CDR1 and CDR2 from the germline V gene are SQVTM and ANQGSEA. Trimming left V 7 bases short and J 2 bases short, with 14 bases between. There are 13 residues in the CDR3. In nucleotides, the CDR3 is TGCAGCGCAGCAGGCGCGGGACAAGAGACCCAGTACTTC. This codes for CSAAGAGQETQYF.

Turning to this clone: At one boundary the junction diverges from the germline segment, which might be a read error. The CDR3 loop reads CSSSLRQTSANNEQFF. CDR3 DNA sequence: TGTTCCAGCAGCTTACGGCAGACTAGCGCAAACAATGAGCAGTTCTTC. The rearrangement uses TRBV7-9 and TRBJ2-1; 8 nucleotides agree with TRBD2. CDR3 length: 16 amino acids. CDR1 SEHNR and CDR2 FQNEAQ come from the germline V gene (reference sequence).

The V gene is TRBV7-2, the J gene TRBJ2-2; 10 bases fit TRBD2. CDR1 and CDR2 (germline): SGHTA, FQGNSA. There are 16 residues in the CDR3. The V segment lost 5 bases and the J segment 7 bases; nucleotides outside the gene matches: 10. The CDR3 region has the DNA TGTGCCAGCAGCCCCCCTAGCGGGGGTGGATTCGGGGAGCTGTTTTTT. It translates to CASSPPSGGGFGELFF.

About this clone itself: One end of the junction is discordant with germline, which a read error may explain. The rearrangement joins TRBV6-5 to TRBJ2-5, with 10 bases lining up with TRBD2. Looked up from germline, CDR1 is MNHEY and CDR2 is SVGAGI. The CDR3 loop spans 15 amino acids. CDR3 nucleotides: TGTGCCAGCAGTTACTCGAGTCTAGCGGGGGCCACCGCCCACTTC. It specifies CASSYSSLAGATAHF.

The chain recombines TRBV10-2 with TRBJ2-1; D is ambiguous. This CDR3 contains 14 residues. V was clipped by 7 bases and J by 5 bases, with 15 bases between them. The germline V gene encodes CDR1 WSHSY and CDR2 SAAADI. The CDR3 nucleotides read TGCGCCAGCACCCCCTTGCGAGTAAACAATGAGCAGTTCTTC. It translates to CASTPLRVNNEQFF.

The chain recombines TRBV28 with TRBJ1-1; D might be TRBD1 (5 bases). Between the trimmed V and J ends, which lost 6 bases and 5 bases, there was a span of 10 bases. Germline V gene data show CDR1 as MDHEN and CDR2 as SYDVKM. The CDR3 has 12 residues. The CDR3 DNA sequence: TGTGCCAGCAGCGGACATCATACTGAAGCTTTCTTT. Its translation: CASSGHHTEAFF.

This chain connects TRBV7-2 to TRBJ1-2, with 9 nucleotides matching TRBD1. Germline V gene data show CDR1 as SGHTA and CDR2 as FQGNSA. The V gene end was trimmed by 5 bases and the J gene end by 8 bases; junction bases not matched to a gene: 6. The CDR3 length is 13 residues. CDR3 in DNA: TGTGCCAGCAGCCCACAGGGGGCAGGAGGCTACACCTTC. Its translation: CASSPQGAGGYTF.

V usage is TRBV9 and J usage is TRBJ1-2; TRBD1 matches 8 bases. Trimming at V came to 2 bases and at J to 3 bases, leaving 3 bases not matched to a gene. In germline, CDR1 is SGDLS, CDR2 YYNGEE. There are 14 residues in the CDR3. CDR3 DNA: TGTGCCAGCAGCGTCAACAGGGGGGACTATGGCTACACCTTC. This translates into CASSVNRGDYGYTF.

Turning to this clone: This specimen includes other DNA sequences encoding the same CDR3. The V gene is TRBV27, the J gene TRBJ2-7, with a weak D call TRBD2 (5 bases). Germline V gene lookup returns CDR1 MNHEY and CDR2 SMNVEV (reference sequence). CDR3 length: 15 residues. The V end was cut by 2 bases, the J end by 2 bases, with 13 bases between. This CDR3 is CASSLAGVTTYEQYF. CDR3 DNA sequence: TGTGCCAGCAGTTTAGCGGGCGTTACGACCTACGAGCAGTACTTC.

The chain carries TRBV7-2 and TRBJ2-3; TRBD2 aligns across 7 bases. With 5 bases clipped from V and 4 bases from J, the junction kept 12 bases outside the gene matches. The CDR3 runs 16 residues. Germline V gene data show CDR1 as SGHTA and CDR2 as FQGNSA. CDR3 bases: TGTGCCAGCAGCAAACGACTTGGGGGGGTCCCAGATACGCAGTATTTT. Amino acid sequence: CASSKRLGGVPDTQYF.

This rearrangement joins TRBV14 to TRBJ1-4; D is unclear. The germline V gene encodes CDR1 SGHDN and CDR2 FVKESK. V lost 3 bases and J lost 10, with 12 bases in between. CDR3 size: 13 residues. Here the CDR3 DNA reads TGTGCCAGCAGCCAGGGTTTTTCGGGAAAACTGTTTTTT. Translating it yields CASSQGFSGKLFF.

This clone has only one observation. The chain joins TRBV15 to TRBJ2-2, with TRBD2 as a possible D gene (6 bases). The CDR3 consists of 14 residues. Germline CDR1 and CDR2: LNHNV and YYDKDF (reference sequence). The germline V and J ends were trimmed by 0 bases and 7 bases, with 9 bases remaining between them. The CDR3: CATSRDPSVGELFF. CDR3 bases: TGTGCCACCAGCAGAGACCCTAGCGTCGGGGAGCTGTTTTTT.

The chain uses TRBV6-5 and TRBJ1-6; tentative D call: TRBD1 (5 bases). The germline V and J ends were trimmed by 1 base and 9 bases, with 7 bases remaining between them. CDR3 length equals 13 residues. Germline V gives CDR1 MNHEY, CDR2 SVGAGI. CDR3 nucleotides: TGTGCCAGCAGTTACTGGGGGGGTTCACCCCTCCACTTT. Amino acid sequence: CASSYWGGSPLHF.

This clone was recorded a few times. V gene TRBV11-3 combines with J gene TRBJ2-7, with D possibly TRBD2 on 6 matching bases. V was cut by 4 bases and J by 2 bases, with 15 bases left in between. Germline CDR1 reads SGHNT; CDR2 reads YENEEA. The CDR3 runs 15 residues. CDR3 protein: CASSSGGGKAYEQYF. CDR3 bases: TGTGCCAGCAGCTCCGGGGGAGGAAAAGCCTACGAGCAGTACTTC.

The rearrangement uses TRBV7-8 and TRBJ1-4; D remains ambiguous. Germline CDR1 and CDR2: SGHVS and FQNEAQ. The CDR3 extends over 14 amino acids. The ends were cut back, 1 base at V and 3 bases at J, with 6 bases in the middle. CDR3: CASSLGGSNEKLFF. The CDR3 bases are TGTGCCAGCAGCTTAGGAGGGTCTAATGAAAAACTGTTTTTT.

The V gene is TRBV28, the J gene TRBJ2-7; TRBD1 matches at 7 bases. The germline V gene has CDR1 MDHEN and CDR2 SYDVKM. This CDR3 is built from 14 residues. V was clipped by 5 bases and J by 0 bases; unmatched bases: 4. The CDR3 bases are TGTGCCAGCAGTGCCTGGACAGGCTCCTACGAGCAGTACTTC. Encoded protein: CASSAWTGSYEQYF.

The gene calls are TRBV27 and TRBJ2-1; possible D gene TRBD2, 6 bases. The length of the CDR3 is 18 residues. Germline assignment: CDR1 MNHEY and CDR2 SMNVEV (reference sequence). V dropped 3 bases and J dropped 5 bases, with 23 bases sitting between them. The CDR3, as DNA: TGTGCCAGCAGTTTTTATGGGGACTTCCGGGTGATAAACAATGAGCAGTTCTTC. This gives the protein CASSFYGDFRVINNEQFF.

The gene calls are TRBV9 and TRBJ2-3; TRBD2 matches at 13 bases. The CDR3 spans 15 residues. Germline assignment: CDR1 SGDLS and CDR2 YYNGEE. After removal of 4 bases from V and 5 bases from J, the junction contained 4 bases not matched to a gene. The CDR3 DNA reads as TGTGCCAGCAGCCTACTAGCGGGGGGGAAAGATACGCAGTATTTT. This sequence encodes CASSLLAGGKDTQYF.